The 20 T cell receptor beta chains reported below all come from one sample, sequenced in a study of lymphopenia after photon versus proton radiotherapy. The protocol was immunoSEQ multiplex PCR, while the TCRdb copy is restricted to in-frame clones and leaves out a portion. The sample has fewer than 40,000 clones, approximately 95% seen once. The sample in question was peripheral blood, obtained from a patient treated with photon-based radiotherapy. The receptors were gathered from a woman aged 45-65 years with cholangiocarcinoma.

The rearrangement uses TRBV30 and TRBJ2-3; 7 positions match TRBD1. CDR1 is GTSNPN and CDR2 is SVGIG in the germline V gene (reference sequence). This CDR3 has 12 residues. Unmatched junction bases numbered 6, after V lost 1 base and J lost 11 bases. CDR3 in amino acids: CAWSDDREMQYF. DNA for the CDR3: TGTGCCTGGAGTGACGACAGGGAAATGCAGTATTTT.

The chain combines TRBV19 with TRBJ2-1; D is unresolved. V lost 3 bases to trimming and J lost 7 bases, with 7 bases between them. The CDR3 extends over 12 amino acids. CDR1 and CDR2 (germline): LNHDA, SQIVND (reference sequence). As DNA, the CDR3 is TGTGCCAGTAGTATTAATAGGAATGAGCAGTTCTTC. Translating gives CASSINRNEQFF.

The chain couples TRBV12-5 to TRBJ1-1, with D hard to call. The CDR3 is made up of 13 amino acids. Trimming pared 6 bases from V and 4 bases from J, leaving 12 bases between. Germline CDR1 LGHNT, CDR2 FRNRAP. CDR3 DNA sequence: TGTGCTAGTGGCCGGCAACCGGCCACTGAAGCTTTCTTT. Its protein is CASGRQPATEAFF.

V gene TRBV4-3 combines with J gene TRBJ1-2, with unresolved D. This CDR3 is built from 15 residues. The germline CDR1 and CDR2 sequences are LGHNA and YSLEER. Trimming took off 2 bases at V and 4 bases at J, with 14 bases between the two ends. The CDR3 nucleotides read TGCGCCAGCAGCCAATTTGTAGGGAACGGCTATGGCTACACCTTC. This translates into CASSQFVGNGYGYTF.

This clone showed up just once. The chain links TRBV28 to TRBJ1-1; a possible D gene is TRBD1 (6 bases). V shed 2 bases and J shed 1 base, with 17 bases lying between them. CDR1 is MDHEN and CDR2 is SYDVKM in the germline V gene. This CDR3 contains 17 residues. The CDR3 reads CASSLGSGGDKNTEAFF. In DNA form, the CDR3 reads TGTGCCAGCAGTTTAGGTAGTGGAGGGGACAAGAACACTGAAGCTTTCTTT.

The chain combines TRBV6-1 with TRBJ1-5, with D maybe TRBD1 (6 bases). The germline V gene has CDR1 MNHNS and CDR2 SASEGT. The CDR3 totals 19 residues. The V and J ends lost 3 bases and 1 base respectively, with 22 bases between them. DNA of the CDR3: TGTGCCAGCAGTGAGAAGCAGGGGACTGGTTTTTTCAGCAATCAGCCCCAGCATTTT. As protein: CASSEKQGTGFFSNQPQHF.

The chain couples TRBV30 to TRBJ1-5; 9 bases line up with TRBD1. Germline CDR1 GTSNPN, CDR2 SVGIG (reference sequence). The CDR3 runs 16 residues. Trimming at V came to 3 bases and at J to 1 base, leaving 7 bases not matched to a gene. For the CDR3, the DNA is TGTGCCTGGAGAGGACAGGGGATGAGGAGCAATCAGCCCCAGCATTTT. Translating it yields CAWRGQGMRSNQPQHF.

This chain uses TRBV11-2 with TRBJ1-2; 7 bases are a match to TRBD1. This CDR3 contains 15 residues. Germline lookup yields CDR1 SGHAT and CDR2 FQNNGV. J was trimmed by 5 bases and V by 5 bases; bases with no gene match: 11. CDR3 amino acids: CASSPQGSGGYGYTF. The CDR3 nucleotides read TGTGCCAGCAGCCCCCAAGGATCAGGGGGGTATGGCTACACCTTC.

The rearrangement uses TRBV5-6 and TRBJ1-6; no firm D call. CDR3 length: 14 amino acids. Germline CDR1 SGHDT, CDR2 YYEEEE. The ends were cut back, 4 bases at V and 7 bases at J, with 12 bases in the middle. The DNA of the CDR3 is TGTGCCAGCAGCCTAGGACGGGCAAATTCACCCCTCCACTTT. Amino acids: CASSLGRANSPLHF.

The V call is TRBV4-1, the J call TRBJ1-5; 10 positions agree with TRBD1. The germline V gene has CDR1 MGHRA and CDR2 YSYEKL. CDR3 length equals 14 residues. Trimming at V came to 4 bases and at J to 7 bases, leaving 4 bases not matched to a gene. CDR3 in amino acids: CASSRGTGEQPQHF. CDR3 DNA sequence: TGCGCCAGCAGCCGGGGGACAGGGGAACAGCCCCAGCATTTT.

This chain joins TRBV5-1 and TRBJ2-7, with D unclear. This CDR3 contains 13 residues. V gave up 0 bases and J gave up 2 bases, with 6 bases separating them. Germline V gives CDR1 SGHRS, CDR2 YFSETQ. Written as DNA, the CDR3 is TGCGCCAGCAGCTTGGTGGCAGCCTACGAGCAGTACTTC. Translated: CASSLVAAYEQYF.

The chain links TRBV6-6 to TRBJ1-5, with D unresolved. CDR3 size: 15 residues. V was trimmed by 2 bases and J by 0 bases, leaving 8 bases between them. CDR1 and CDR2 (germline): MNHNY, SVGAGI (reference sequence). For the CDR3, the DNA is TGTGCCAGCAGTTACGACCAGAATAGCAATCAGCCCCAGCATTTT. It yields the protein CASSYDQNSNQPQHF.

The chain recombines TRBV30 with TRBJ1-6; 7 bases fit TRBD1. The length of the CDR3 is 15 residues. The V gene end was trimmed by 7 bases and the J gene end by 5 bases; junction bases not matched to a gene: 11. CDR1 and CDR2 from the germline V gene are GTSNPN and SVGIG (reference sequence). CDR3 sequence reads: CALNRGSGNNSPLHF. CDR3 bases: TGTGCCTTAAACAGGGGATCTGGGAATAATTCACCCCTCCACTTT.

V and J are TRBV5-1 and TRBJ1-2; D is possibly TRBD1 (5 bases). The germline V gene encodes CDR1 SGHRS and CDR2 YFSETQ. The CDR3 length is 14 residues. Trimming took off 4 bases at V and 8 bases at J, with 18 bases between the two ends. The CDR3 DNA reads TGCGCCAGCAGCGTCTGGGACGTGGAGAGGGGCTACACCTTC. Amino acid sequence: CASSVWDVERGYTF.

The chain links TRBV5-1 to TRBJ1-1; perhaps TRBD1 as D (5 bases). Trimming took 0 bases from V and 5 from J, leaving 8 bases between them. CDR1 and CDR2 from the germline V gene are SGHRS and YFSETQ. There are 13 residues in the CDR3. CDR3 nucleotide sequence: TGCGCCAGCAGCTTGGATGGGGGGACTGAAGCTTTCTTT. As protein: CASSLDGGTEAFF.

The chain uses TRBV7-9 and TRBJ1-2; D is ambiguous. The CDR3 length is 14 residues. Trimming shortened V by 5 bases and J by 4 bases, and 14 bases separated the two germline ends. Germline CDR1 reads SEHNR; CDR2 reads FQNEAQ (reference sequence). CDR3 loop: CASSMVTVFYGYTF. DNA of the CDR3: TGTGCCAGCAGCATGGTAACAGTTTTCTATGGCTACACCTTC.

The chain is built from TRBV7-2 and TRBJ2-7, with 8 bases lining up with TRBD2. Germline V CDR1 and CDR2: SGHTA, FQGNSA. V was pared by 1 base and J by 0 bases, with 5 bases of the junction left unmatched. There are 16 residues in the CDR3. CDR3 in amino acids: CASSLVASGFSYEQYF. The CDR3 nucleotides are TGTGCCAGCAGCTTAGTGGCTAGCGGGTTCTCCTACGAGCAGTACTTC.

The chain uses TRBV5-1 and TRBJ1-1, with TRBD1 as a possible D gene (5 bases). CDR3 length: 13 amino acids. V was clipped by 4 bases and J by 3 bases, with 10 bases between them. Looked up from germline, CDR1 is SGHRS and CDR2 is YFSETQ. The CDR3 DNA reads TGCGCCAGCAGCGATCAGGGTTACACTGAAGCTTTCTTT. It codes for CASSDQGYTEAFF.

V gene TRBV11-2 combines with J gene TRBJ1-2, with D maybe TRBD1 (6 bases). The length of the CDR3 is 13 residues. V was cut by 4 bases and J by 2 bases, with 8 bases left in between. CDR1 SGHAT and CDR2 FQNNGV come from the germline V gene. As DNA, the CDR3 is TGTGCCAGCAGCTCGGGACACAACTATGGCTACACCTTC. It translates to CASSSGHNYGYTF.

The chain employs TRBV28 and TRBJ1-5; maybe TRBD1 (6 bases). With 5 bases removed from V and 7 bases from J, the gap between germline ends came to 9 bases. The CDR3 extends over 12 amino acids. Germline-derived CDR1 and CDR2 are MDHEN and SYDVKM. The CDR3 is CASSTGPQPQHF. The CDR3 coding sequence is TGTGCCAGCAGTACAGGGCCCCAGCCCCAGCATTTT.